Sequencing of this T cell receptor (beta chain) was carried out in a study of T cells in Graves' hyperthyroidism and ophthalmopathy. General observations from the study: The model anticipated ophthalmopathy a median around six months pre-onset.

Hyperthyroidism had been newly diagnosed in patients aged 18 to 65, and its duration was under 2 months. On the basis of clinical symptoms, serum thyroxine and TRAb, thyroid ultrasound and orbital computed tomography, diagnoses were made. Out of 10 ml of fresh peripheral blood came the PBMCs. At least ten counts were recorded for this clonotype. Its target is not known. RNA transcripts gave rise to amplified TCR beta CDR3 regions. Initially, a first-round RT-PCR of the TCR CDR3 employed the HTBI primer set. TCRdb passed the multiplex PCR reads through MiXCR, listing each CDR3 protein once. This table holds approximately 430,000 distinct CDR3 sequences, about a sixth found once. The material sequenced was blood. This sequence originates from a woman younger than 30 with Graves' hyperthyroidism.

In nucleotides, the CDR3 is TGCAGTGCTAGACTCGGACAGGGTGGCGAGCAGTACTTC. It translates to CSARLGQGGEQYF. J is TRBJ2-7 and V is TRBV20-1; 8 nucleotides align to TRBD1. CDR3 length equals 13 residues. V lost 2 bases to trimming and J lost 6 bases; unmatched junction nucleotides: 6. Looked up from germline, CDR1 is DFQATT and CDR2 is SNEGSKA (reference sequence).